Listed here is a single T cell receptor beta chain. The entry originates in a study of T cell changes during pregnancy in multiple sclerosis. Germline CDR1 reads SGHTA; CDR2 reads FQGNSA. This CDR3 contains 14 residues. The V and J ends lost 5 bases and 1 base respectively, with 11 bases between them. Assay used: immunoSEQ multiplex PCR; TCRdb lists only in-frame clones, some missing. The table includes tens of thousands of clones, 91% detected once. This rearrangement joins TRBV7-2 to TRBJ1-2, with D unclear. The specimen was peripheral blood, collected in the second trimester of pregnancy. This receptor was identified in a female donor with multiple sclerosis, enrolled in a pregnancy study. The CDR3 bases are TGTGCCAGCAGCCCCTCGGGGTATAACTATGGCTACACCTTC. Translating it yields CASSPSGYNYGYTF.